Following are 28 T cell receptor beta chains from one sample sequenced in a study of identical twins' blood T cells. TCRdb used MiXCR to reprocess the 5' RACE reads, holding one entry per CDR3 protein. The repertoire holds fewer than 450,000 distinct CDR3 sequences, with approximately 30% as singletons. Sequencing was carried out using PBMCs. The receptors derive from a woman between 18 and 50 years old in good health.

CDR3 bases: TGTGCCAGCAGCCCGTCCGGACAGGCCTTGAACACCGGGGAGCTGTTTTTT. The encoded protein is CASSPSGQALNTGELFF. The V and J genes are TRBV7-8 and TRBJ2-2; 7 bases line up with TRBD1. The length of the CDR3 is 17 residues. Trimming took 5 bases from V and 1 from J; bases not matched to a gene: 10. CDR1 is SGHVS, CDR2 FQNEAQ, per germline.

This clonotype turned up a few times. The chain joins TRBV12-3 or TRBV12-4 to TRBJ2-7, with D unresolved. Trimming took 7 bases from V and 2 from J, leaving 15 bases between them. The CDR3 extends over 14 amino acids. CDR3: CASTDNTVAYEQYF. The CDR3 DNA sequence: TGTGCCAGCACCGATAATACAGTGGCCTACGAGCAGTACTTC.

This clonotype has more than one count but fewer than ten. The chain is built from TRBV7-9 and TRBJ1-1; TRBD1 matches 11 bases. Germline CDR1 is SEHNR and CDR2 is FQNEAQ (reference sequence). J was trimmed by 8 bases and V by 5 bases; bases with no gene match: 1. The CDR3 is 12 residues long. CDR3 sequence (DNA): TGTGCCAGCAGCCGGACAGGGGGCGAAGCTTTCTTT. It is translated as CASSRTGGEAFF.

This clonotype has a handful of counts. This chain joins TRBV7-8 and TRBJ2-1; no clear D. CDR1 is SGHVS and CDR2 is FQNEAQ in the germline V gene. The CDR3 totals 14 residues. The V end was cut by 2 bases, the J end by 4 bases, with 9 bases between. DNA of the CDR3: TGTGCCAGCAGCTTACGTCCTAGATACAATGAGCAGTTCTTC. Protein: CASSLRPRYNEQFF.

The gene calls are TRBV2 and TRBJ2-5; D remains ambiguous. Germline loops: CDR1 SNHLY, CDR2 FYNNEI. The V end was cut by 6 bases, the J end by 3 bases, with 8 bases between. The CDR3 has 12 amino acids. CDR3 nucleotides: TGTGCCAGCAGACAGTTGGAAGAGACCCAGTACTTC. This codes for CASRQLEETQYF.

This chain joins TRBV6-6 and TRBJ1-2, with 10 bases identical to TRBD1. J lost 3 bases, V lost 5 bases, and 3 bases had no gene match. CDR3 length: 14 residues. Germline V gene sequence: CDR1 MNHNY, CDR2 SVGAGI (reference sequence). This CDR3 reads CASSRGTGDYGYTF. The CDR3 DNA sequence: TGTGCCAGCAGTAGAGGGACAGGGGACTATGGCTACACCTTC.

The chain employs TRBV6-2 or TRBV6-3 and TRBJ2-1; D call uncertain. CDR1 is MNHEY and CDR2 is SVGEGT in the germline V gene. This CDR3 is built from 17 residues. The V gene lost 0 bases and the J gene lost 2 bases, with 14 bases spanning the gap. This chain's CDR3 is CASSYSRTLQPYNEQFF. The CDR3 DNA sequence: TGTGCCAGCAGTTACTCGAGAACGCTGCAGCCCTACAATGAGCAGTTCTTC.

This clonotype occurred a few times. The chain carries TRBV3-1 and TRBJ1-2; weak D call: TRBD1 (5 bases). Germline-derived CDR1 and CDR2 are LGHDT and YNNKEL (reference sequence). The CDR3 totals 15 residues. The V end lost 0 bases, the J end lost 2 bases, and 10 bases lay between the germline ends. The CDR3 is CASSQDRVGNYGYTF. CDR3 sequence (DNA): TGTGCCAGCAGCCAAGACAGGGTTGGGAACTATGGCTACACCTTC.

About this clonotype: An end of the junction differs from the germline gene, which may be a read error. The J gene is TRBJ1-5, the V gene TRBV20-1; 11 positions match TRBD1. Germline V lookup: CDR1 DFQATT, CDR2 SNEGSKA (reference sequence). CDR3 size: 15 residues. The CDR3 is CCAVGTGGGNQPQHF. DNA of the CDR3: TGCTGTGCGGTCGGGACAGGGGGAGGTAATCAGCCCCAGCATTTT.

Ten or more counts support this clonotype. The gene calls are TRBV9 and TRBJ2-1, with 10 bases lining up with TRBD2. Germline CDR1 SGDLS, CDR2 YYNGEE. The CDR3 length is 15 residues. J gave up 6 bases and V 4 bases, and 7 bases lay outside the gene matches. CDR3: CASSTLAGEFNEQFF. The CDR3, as DNA: TGTGCCAGCAGCACCCTAGCGGGAGAATTCAATGAGCAGTTCTTC.

In regard to this clonotype: This may come from a read error, since a much larger clone is one base off. The chain is built from TRBV27 and TRBJ2-4; no clear D gene. CDR1 and CDR2 from the germline V gene are MNHEY and SMNVEV (reference sequence). The CDR3 has 11 residues. DNA for the CDR3: TGTGTCAGCACCTCTAAAAACATTCAGTACTTC. Residues: CVSTSKNIQYF.

Ten or more counts support this clonotype. This rearrangement joins TRBV7-9 to TRBJ1-1; D unclear. The CDR3 consists of 14 residues. Germline lookup yields CDR1 SEHNR and CDR2 FQNEAQ (reference sequence). V lost 4 bases to trimming and J lost 3 bases, with 12 bases between them. CDR3 in DNA: TGTGCCAGCAGCTATAAATTGAGCTACACTGAAGCTTTCTTT. Its protein is CASSYKLSYTEAFF.

V usage is TRBV25-1 and J usage is TRBJ1-1; 9 bases match TRBD1. The germline CDR1 and CDR2 sequences are MGHDK and SYGVNS. The junction had 8 bases not matched to a gene; V was cut back by 10 bases and J by 11 bases. This CDR3 has 11 amino acids. The CDR3 protein is CATQGAKGAFF. In nucleotides, the CDR3 is TGTGCCACACAGGGGGCTAAGGGTGCTTTCTTT.

This clonotype appeared a few times. The rearrangement uses TRBV20-1 and TRBJ1-1; the D is unclear. Looked up from germline, CDR1 is DFQATT and CDR2 is SNEGSKA (reference sequence). The length of the CDR3 is 13 residues. V lost 6 bases, J lost 1 base, and 12 bases lay in between. The CDR3 sequence: CSALDGGNTEAFF. In nucleotides, the CDR3 is TGCAGTGCGCTGGACGGAGGGAACACTGAAGCTTTCTTT.

This clonotype was seen more than once but under ten times. This chain joins TRBV20-1 and TRBJ2-4; D uncertain. The germline V and J ends were trimmed by 6 bases and 11 bases, with 20 bases remaining between them. The CDR3 extends over 13 amino acids. The germline CDR1 and CDR2 sequences are DFQATT and SNEGSKA (reference sequence). The CDR3 DNA reads TGCAGTGCCCATCAAGGCCTAAGCTTCCTTCAGTACTTC. Its translation: CSAHQGLSFLQYF.

The V gene is TRBV12-3 or TRBV12-4, the J gene TRBJ1-1, with unresolved D. The CDR3 contains 12 residues. The ends were cut back, 7 bases at V and 10 bases at J, with 16 bases in the middle. The DNA for the CDR3 is TGTGCCAGCACCCAAACCCCTTCGGGAGCTTTCTTT. It specifies CASTQTPSGAFF.

This chain joins TRBV20-1 and TRBJ2-3; no clear D. Germline lookup yields CDR1 DFQATT and CDR2 SNEGSKA (reference sequence). Trimming pared 5 bases from V and 3 bases from J, leaving 18 bases between. The CDR3 is 15 residues long. The DNA for the CDR3 is TGCAGTGCTGACGCCAAGGCCCCGAGGACAGATACGCAGTATTTT. Protein: CSADAKAPRTDTQYF.

The chain joins TRBV18 to TRBJ2-3, with 7 bases that match TRBD1. The J segment lost 5 bases and the V segment lost 0 bases, leaving 8 bases of the junction unmatched. CDR1 KGHSH and CDR2 LQKENI come from the germline V gene. CDR3 length equals 16 residues. The CDR3 region has the DNA TGTGCCAGCTCACCACCGTCCTCAGGGGGACGAGATACGCAGTATTTT. It yields the protein CASSPPSSGGRDTQYF.

As concerns this clonotype: This may be a read error: a much more frequent sequence differs by one nucleotide. The V call is TRBV6-2 or TRBV6-3, the J call TRBJ2-7; D remains unclear. The CDR3 loop spans 12 amino acids. Germline CDR1 MNHEY, CDR2 SVGEGT. CDR3 coding DNA: TGTGCCAGCAGTTCCGACACTTACGAGCGGTACTTC. The encoded protein is CASSSDTYERYF.

The chain joins TRBV7-8 to TRBJ1-6; no reliable D call. Trimming removed 1 base from V and 7 bases from J, with 8 bases in between. From germline, CDR1 is SGHVS and CDR2 FQNEAQ. This CDR3 contains 14 residues. CDR3 region: CASSLGSVNSPLHF. CDR3 coding DNA: TGTGCCAGCAGCTTAGGTTCTGTGAATTCACCCCTCCACTTT.

The V call is TRBV19, the J call TRBJ1-1; a possible D gene is TRBD1 (5 bases). Trimming removed 4 bases at V and 3 bases at J, with 21 bases between. The germline gives CDR1 LNHDA, CDR2 SQIVND (reference sequence). This CDR3 contains 17 residues. CDR3 sequence (DNA): TGTGCCAGTAGTAACCCCAGGGTGGAAAGGCCGGACACTGAAGCTTTCTTT. Translation: CASSNPRVERPDTEAFF.

The chain employs TRBV20-1 and TRBJ1-2; D unresolved. Between the trimmed V and J ends, which lost 0 bases and 4 bases, there was a span of 6 bases. Germline CDR1 is DFQATT and CDR2 is SNEGSKA (reference sequence). CDR3 length: 12 residues. The CDR3 protein is CSAREGSYGYTF. CDR3 DNA sequence: TGCAGTGCTAGAGAGGGCTCCTATGGCTACACCTTC.

Comment on this clonotype: At one of its ends the junction is not consistent with the germline gene, which may arise from a read error. Written as DNA, the CDR3 is TGCGCCAGCAGCTTGGGACAGTCCTACACCGGGGATCTGTTTTTT. Its translation is CASSLGQSYTGDLFF. This chain uses TRBV5-1 with TRBJ2-2; D assignment may be TRBD1 or TRBD2 (5 bases each). CDR1 is SGHRS, CDR2 YFSETQ, per germline. The CDR3 sequence is 15 residues long.

The chain joins TRBV20-1 to TRBJ1-1, with 12 bases lining up with TRBD1. The CDR3 totals 16 residues. Germline CDR1 DFQATT, CDR2 SNEGSKA (reference sequence). Trimming removed 0 bases from V and 5 bases from J; junction bases left unmatched: 7. DNA for the CDR3: TGCAGTGCTAGAGAAGCGGGACAGGGGGCCCGAACTGAAGCTTTCTTT. It yields the protein CSAREAGQGARTEAFF.

This clonotype was seen only a few times. The chain employs TRBV2 and TRBJ2-7; no clear D gene. In germline, CDR1 is SNHLY, CDR2 FYNNEI. Trimming removed 6 bases from V and 0 bases from J, with 9 bases in between. The CDR3 spans 13 residues. The CDR3 sequence: CASRGPLSYEQYF. CDR3 coding DNA: TGTGCCAGCAGGGGTCCACTCTCCTACGAGCAGTACTTC.

This clonotype was observed a handful of times. The gene calls are TRBV20-1 and TRBJ1-5, with 8 bases aligning to TRBD1. The ends lost 4 bases at V and 6 bases at J; junction bases unmatched: 8. The CDR3 length is 14 residues. Germline V lookup: CDR1 DFQATT, CDR2 SNEGSKA (reference sequence). CDR3 sequence reads: CSAIQGQGAQPQHF. The CDR3 DNA is TGCAGTGCTATCCAAGGACAGGGCGCTCAGCCCCAGCATTTT.

Regarding this clonotype: An end of the junction differs from the germline gene, which may be a read error. The rearrangement uses TRBV6-5 and TRBJ1-1; no definite D call. This CDR3 has 14 residues. The germline V gene has CDR1 MNHEY and CDR2 SVGAGI. The CDR3: CASSYVGVQTEACF. In DNA form, the CDR3 reads TGTGCCAGCAGTTACGTCGGGGTTCAGACTGAAGCTTGCTTT.

This clonotype came up once. A single base separates this from a much larger clone, so it may be a read error. The genes are TRBV6-2 or TRBV6-3 and TRBJ1-1, with D possibly matching TRBD1 (6 bases). This CDR3 region has 13 residues. V lost 7 bases and J 5 bases, leaving 14 bases between the germline ends. Germline values: CDR1 MNHEY, CDR2 SVGEGT. CDR3 sequence reads: CASIRTVVTEAFF. DNA for the CDR3: TGTGCCAGCATCCGGACAGTGGTGACTGAAGCTTTCTTT.